The T cell receptor (beta chain) described here comes from a study of beta chain features in type 1 diabetes. Looking at the study overall: Cell yields, age and gender were similar between patients and healthy donors. Regarding the study as a whole: Fewer insertions but more deletions were seen at VDJ junctions in type 1 diabetes patients. A cDNA-based sequencing approach could over-represent cells with high TCR expression.

This clone was recorded a few times. What it binds is not known. TCRB transcripts that were expressed got sequenced, as all of the isolated RNA had been reverse transcribed. TCRdb's copy holds only in-frame clones and misses some; the assay was immunoSEQ multiplex PCR. The sample has approximately 300,000 clones, 11% seen once. V was cut by 0 bases and J by 4 bases, with 19 bases left in between. The CDR3 is 17 residues long. The germline V gene has CDR1 SGDLS and CDR2 YYNGEE. The receptor was derived from a woman aged 30 to 39 in good health. The sample comprised naive CD4+ T cells from blood. The chain is built from TRBV9 and TRBJ1-2, with a weak D call TRBD1 (5 bases). The CDR3 sequence: CASSVVGGEEGRYGYTF. The CDR3 coding sequence is TGTGCCAGCAGCGTAGTGGGAGGGGAAGAAGGTCGCTATGGCTACACCTTC. Full variable domain (outside the CDR3, taken from reference TRBV9 and TRBJ1-2): DSGVTQTPKHLITATGQRVTLRCSPRSGDLSVYWYQQSLDQGLQFLIQYYNGEERAKGNILERFSAQQFPDLHSELNLSSLELGDSALYFCASSVVGGEEGRYGYTFGSGTRLTVV.